Included here is one T cell receptor (beta chain) sequence, with context. It has no known antigen specificity. Within one base of it there is no much larger clone, and no base qualities were kept. The sample belongs to a study of yellow fever vaccine responses in identical twins (dated by TCRdb to between 2018 and 2020). Describing the broader study: In the study, vaccine-responding T cell clones were precisely tracked in identical twins. Results the study describes overall, beyond this receptor: The T cell response to vaccination in identical twins was reported by the authors to appear partly convergent and partly personalized.

The library was produced with RT-PCR. Data came from an Illumina HiSeq 2500. TCRdb applied fastp at Q25 and MiXCR to the public reads, then kept only in-frame beta chains. Each CDR3 protein appears once, grouped with its most common genes and DNA. The sample data list some 540 distinct CDR3 sequences, and roughly 79% of these were observed just once. Less than 15% of the sample is in the top ten clones. The germline ends are 7 bases apart after V is trimmed by 0 bases and J by 0 bases. According to the germline V gene (reference sequence), CDR1 reads SGHAT and CDR2 reads FQDESV. The CDR3, from cysteine to phenylalanine, totals 15 residues. Only the CDR3 DNA is retained, 45 bases long and in frame from the first base.

This TCR was recovered from a woman aged 18-35 years who received the yellow fever vaccine. Donor details come from another sample of the same person, matched by shared clones. Rearrangement joined TRBV11-1 to TRBJ2-3; the D segment cannot be called with confidence. Here the sequenced sample was T cells from blood (PBMCs), unsorted or a sorted subset (not recorded which), taken before or after yellow fever vaccination (not recorded which). CDR3 reads: CASSLAVGSTDTQYF. The DNA is as follows: TGTGCCAGCAGCTTAGCGGTGGGTAGCACAGATACGCAGTATTTT.